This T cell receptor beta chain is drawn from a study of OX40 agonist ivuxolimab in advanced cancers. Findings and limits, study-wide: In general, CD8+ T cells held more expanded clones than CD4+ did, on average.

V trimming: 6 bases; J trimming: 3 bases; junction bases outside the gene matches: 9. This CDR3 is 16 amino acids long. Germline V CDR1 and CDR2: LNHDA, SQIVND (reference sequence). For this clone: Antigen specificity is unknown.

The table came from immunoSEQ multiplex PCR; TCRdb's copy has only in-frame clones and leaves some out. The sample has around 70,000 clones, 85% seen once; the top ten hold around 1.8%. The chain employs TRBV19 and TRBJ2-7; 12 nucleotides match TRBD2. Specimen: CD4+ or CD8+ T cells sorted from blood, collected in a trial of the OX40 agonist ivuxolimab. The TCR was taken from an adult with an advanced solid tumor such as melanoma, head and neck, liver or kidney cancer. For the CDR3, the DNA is TGTGCCAGTAGATCGAGACTAGCGGGAGACCACTACGAGCAGTACTTC. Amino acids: CASRSRLAGDHYEQYF. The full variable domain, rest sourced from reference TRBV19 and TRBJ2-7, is DGGITQSPKYLFRKEGQNVTLSCEQNLNHDAMYWYRQDPGQGLRLIYYSQIVNDFQKGDIAEGYSVSREKKESFPLTVTSAQKNPTAFYLCASRSRLAGDHYEQYFGPGTRLTVT.